The 22 T cell receptor beta chains below were found in one sample sequenced in a study of CD8 T cells in ankylosing spondylitis. TCRdb passed the 5' RACE reads through MiXCR, listing each CDR3 protein once. The profile shows approximately 110,000 distinct CDR3 sequences, 20% to 30% of them singletons. The sequencing input was synovial fluid, either unsorted or a sorted T cell fraction (not recorded which). The receptors derive from a male donor with ankylosing spondylitis.

V and J are TRBV7-2 and TRBJ1-2, with a possible D match to TRBD1 (5 bases). The V gene's germline CDR1 is SGHTA and CDR2 FQGNSA. This CDR3 has 16 residues. The V end was cut by 3 bases, the J end by 3 bases, with 17 bases between. CDR3 coding DNA: TGTGCCAGCAGCTTGCGCCGGGGGGGTTTTGACTATGGCTACACCTTC. Its protein is CASSLRRGGFDYGYTF.

This clonotype was seen ten or more times. CDR3: CASSFLGVRGQAFF. The CDR3 region has the DNA TGTGCCAGCAGTTTTTTGGGGGTCAGGGGACAGGCTTTCTTT. The chain links TRBV27 to TRBJ1-1; 7 bases agree with TRBD1. Germline CDR1 MNHEY, CDR2 SMNVEV (reference sequence). This CDR3 contains 14 residues. V dropped 3 bases and J dropped 11; count of bases not matched to a gene: 12.

The rearrangement links TRBV24-1 to TRBJ1-1, with D perhaps matching TRBD1 (5 bases). Between the trimmed V and J ends, which lost 5 bases and 5 bases, there was a span of 11 bases. The germline V gene encodes CDR1 KGHDR and CDR2 SFDVKD. The CDR3 has 13 amino acids. CDR3 sequence (DNA): TGTGCCACCAGTGTCCCCGGGGGGACTGAAGCTTTCTTT. Translation gives CATSVPGGTEAFF.

In this sample, this clonotype turned up many times. This rearrangement joins TRBV12-3 or TRBV12-4 to TRBJ1-1; D is unclear. V was pared by 6 bases and J by 1 base, with 6 bases between. This CDR3 has 12 residues. The CDR3 loop is CASSWGNTEAFF. The CDR3 coding sequence is TGTGCCAGCAGCTGGGGGAACACTGAAGCTTTCTTT.

The chain joins TRBV4-1 to TRBJ2-2; D is perhaps TRBD2 (5 bases). Germline CDR1 reads MGHRA; CDR2 reads YSYEKL. The V and J ends lost 2 bases and 9 bases respectively, with 13 bases between them. The CDR3 loop spans 14 amino acids. CDR3 sequence: CASSQLGGGWELFF. CDR3 in DNA: TGCGCCAGCAGCCAACTAGGTGGCGGGTGGGAGCTGTTTTTT.

A few counts support this clonotype. The chain combines TRBV6-1 with TRBJ2-7; a possible D gene is TRBD2 (5 bases). This CDR3 has 15 residues. Germline loops: CDR1 MNHNS, CDR2 SASEGT. Trimming cost V 7 bases and J 3 bases, with 19 bases left between them. CDR3 nucleotide sequence: TGTGCCAGCACCCTATCGGGAAGTAACCGCTACGAGCAGTACGTC. It specifies CASTLSGSNRYEQYV.

This clonotype has more than one count but fewer than ten. This rearrangement joins TRBV2 to TRBJ1-4; no definite D call. The V end lost 7 bases, the J end lost 4 bases, and 16 bases lay between the germline ends. Germline V CDR1 and CDR2: SNHLY, FYNNEI. The CDR3 contains 15 residues. The CDR3 loop is CASKAGGFVNEKLFF. The DNA for the CDR3 is TGTGCCAGCAAGGCCGGAGGGTTTGTTAATGAAAAACTGTTTTTT.

This clonotype was recorded only once. J is TRBJ1-5 and V is TRBV30, with 11 bases fitting TRBD1. Germline CDR1 reads GTSNPN; CDR2 reads SVGIG (reference sequence). V gave up 3 bases and J gave up 6 bases; unmatched junction bases: 7. The CDR3 is made up of 15 amino acids. The CDR3 sequence is CAWSGQGASGQPQHF. CDR3 sequence (DNA): TGTGCCTGGAGCGGACAGGGGGCGTCGGGTCAGCCCCAGCATTTT.

This clonotype was seen just once. The CDR3 DNA follows: TGTGCCTCGATGGGGGTGGCCTACGAGCAGTACTTC. It codes for CASMGVAYEQYF. V usage is TRBV7-8 and J usage is TRBJ2-7, with D perhaps assigned TRBD1 or TRBD2 (5 bases each). The V gene lost 11 bases and the J gene lost 2 bases, with 13 bases spanning the gap. Germline CDR1 is SGHVS and CDR2 is FQNEAQ. This CDR3 has 12 residues.

The chain carries TRBV7-9 and TRBJ1-6; TRBD1 aligns across 9 bases. J lost 7 bases, V lost 6 bases, and 4 bases had no gene match. The CDR3 extends over 14 amino acids. Germline V gene sequence: CDR1 SEHNR, CDR2 FQNEAQ (reference sequence). In DNA form, the CDR3 reads TGTGCCAGCAGACCGGGACAGGGAAATTCACCCCTCCACTTT. Translating it yields CASRPGQGNSPLHF.

This chain joins TRBV11-2 and TRBJ2-1; tentative D call: TRBD1 (6 bases). CDR1 SGHAT and CDR2 FQNNGV come from the germline V gene. The CDR3 runs 13 residues. Trimming removed 3 bases from V and 4 bases from J, with 7 bases in between. The CDR3 nucleotides are TGTGCCAGCAGCTTTACAGGGTACAATGAGCAGTTCTTC. Translating it yields CASSFTGYNEQFF.

This clonotype was found once. The chain joins TRBV10-3 to TRBJ2-1; D perhaps matches TRBD1 (7 bases). Germline loops: CDR1 ENHRY, CDR2 SYGVKD. There are 13 residues in the CDR3. V lost 8 bases, J lost 7 bases, and 15 bases lay in between. In DNA form, the CDR3 reads TGTGCCATCGGGGGGACAGATCAAAATGAGCAGTTCTTC. Translating it yields CAIGGTDQNEQFF.

This rearrangement joins TRBV7-8 to TRBJ2-7; D unresolved. There are 12 residues in the CDR3. V lost 1 base, J lost 9 bases, and 10 bases lay in between. CDR1 and CDR2 (germline): SGHVS, FQNEAQ. The chain's CDR3 is CASSLGLRRQYF. In DNA form, the CDR3 reads TGTGCCAGCAGCTTAGGGCTCCGGAGGCAGTACTTC.

The table lists this clonotype with a few counts. The gene calls are TRBV5-1 and TRBJ1-4; TRBD1 is a possible D gene (5 bases). Germline CDR1 SGHRS, CDR2 YFSETQ. This CDR3 has 14 amino acids. The V gene lost 0 bases and the J gene lost 7 bases, with 10 bases spanning the gap. In nucleotides, the CDR3 is TGCGCCAGCAGCTTGGAGAGGGGTGGTGAAAAACTGTTTTTT. It translates to CASSLERGGEKLFF.

J is TRBJ2-3 and V is TRBV15; D uncertain. CDR3 length equals 14 residues. Between the trimmed V and J ends, which lost 0 bases and 4 bases, there was a span of 8 bases. Germline CDR1 and CDR2: LNHNV and YYDKDF (reference sequence). The CDR3 nucleotides read TGTGCCACCAGCAGAGATCTCATGGCAGATACGCAGTATTTT. Its translation: CATSRDLMADTQYF.

V and J are TRBV5-5 and TRBJ1-4, with TRBD1 matching 9 bases. The CDR3 spans 16 residues. Germline V CDR1 and CDR2: SGHKS, YYEKEE (reference sequence). V lost 4 bases to trimming and J lost 7 bases; unmatched junction nucleotides: 11. CDR3 in amino acids: CASSPGQGILGEKLFF. CDR3 nucleotides: TGTGCCAGCAGCCCGGGACAGGGAATTCTAGGTGAAAAACTGTTTTTT.

This clonotype was detected a few times. J is TRBJ2-1 and V is TRBV7-8; maybe TRBD2 (5 bases). The V and J ends lost 5 bases and 9 bases respectively, with 17 bases between them. The CDR3 spans 14 residues. Germline lookup yields CDR1 SGHVS and CDR2 FQNEAQ. For the CDR3, the DNA is TGTGCCAGCAGCGAGGGAGTCCGTTGGGGTGAGCAGTTCTTC. It encodes CASSEGVRWGEQFF.

This rearrangement joins TRBV7-9 to TRBJ2-1; TRBD2 matches 11 bases. The ends lost 3 bases at V and 6 bases at J; junction bases unmatched: 7. This CDR3 region has 16 residues. Germline V gives CDR1 SEHNR, CDR2 FQNEAQ (reference sequence). The CDR3 nucleotides read TGTGCCAGCAGCTTCTCTACTAGCGGGAGAACCAATGAGCAGTTCTTC. The encoded protein is CASSFSTSGRTNEQFF.

This clonotype was seen many times. For the CDR3, the DNA is TGTGCCAGCAGCTTAGGGCCGGGTCAAGGCACGCAGTATTTT. Its translation: CASSLGPGQGTQYF. This chain uses TRBV7-2 with TRBJ2-3; D call uncertain. V lost 1 base to trimming and J lost 9 bases, with 14 bases between them. Germline CDR1 reads SGHTA; CDR2 reads FQGNSA. The CDR3 length is 14 residues.

This clonotype was seen ten or more times. The gene calls are TRBV29-1 and TRBJ1-5; perhaps TRBD1 as D (5 bases). The CDR3 loop spans 13 amino acids. From germline, CDR1 is SQVTM and CDR2 ANQGSEA. Trimming took off 5 bases at V and 0 bases at J, with 8 bases between the two ends. The CDR3 sequence is CSVKTDSNQPQHF. The CDR3 region has the DNA TGCAGCGTTAAGACAGATAGCAATCAGCCCCAGCATTTT.

This rearrangement joins TRBV12-3 or TRBV12-4 to TRBJ2-1; D call uncertain. The CDR3 totals 12 residues. The ends were cut back, 5 bases at V and 7 bases at J, with 9 bases in the middle. CDR3 coding DNA: TGTGCCAGCAGTCTCAAGGAAAATGAGCAGTTCTTC. Its protein is CASSLKENEQFF.

Only a few counts were recorded for this clonotype. The gene calls are TRBV6-1 and TRBJ2-5; TRBD2 agrees at 10 bases. CDR1 is MNHNS and CDR2 is SASEGT in the germline V gene. Unmatched junction bases numbered 11, after V lost 6 bases and J lost 1 base. The CDR3 length is 17 residues. The CDR3 coding sequence is TGTGCCAGCAGAGAGGGTTTTAAGCGGGAGGGCCAAGAGACCCAGTACTTC. Protein product: CASREGFKREGQETQYF.